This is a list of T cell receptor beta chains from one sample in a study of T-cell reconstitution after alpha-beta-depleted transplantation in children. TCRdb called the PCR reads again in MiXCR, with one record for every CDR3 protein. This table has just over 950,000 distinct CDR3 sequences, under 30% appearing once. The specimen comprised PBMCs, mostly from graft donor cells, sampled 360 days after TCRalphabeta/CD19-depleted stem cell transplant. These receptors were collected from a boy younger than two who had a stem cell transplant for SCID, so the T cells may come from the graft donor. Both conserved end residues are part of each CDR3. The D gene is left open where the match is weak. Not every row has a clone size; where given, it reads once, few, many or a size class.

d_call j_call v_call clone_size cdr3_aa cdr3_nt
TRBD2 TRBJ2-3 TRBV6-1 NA CASSENPGLTDTQYF TGTGCCAGCAGTGAAAACCCGGGACTAACAGATACGCAGTATTTT
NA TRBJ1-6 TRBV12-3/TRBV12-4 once CASSLEGGWSPLHF TGTGCCAGCAGTTTAGAGGGGGGCTGGTCACCCCTCCACTTT
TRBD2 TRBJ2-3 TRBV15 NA CATSHSKRGAYTDTQYF TGTGCCACCAGCCATAGTAAGCGGGGGGCCTACACAGATACGCAGTATTTT
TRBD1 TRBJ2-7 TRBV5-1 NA CASSSQTGGHYEQYF TGCGCCAGCAGCTCCCAGACAGGGGGGCATTACGAGCAGTACTTC
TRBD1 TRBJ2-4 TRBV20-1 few CSARDRGPENIQYF TGCAGTGCTAGAGACAGGGGGCCGGAAAACATTCAGTACTTC
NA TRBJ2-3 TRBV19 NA CASSIDMSTDTQYF TGTGCCAGTAGTATAGATATGAGCACAGATACGCAGTATTTT
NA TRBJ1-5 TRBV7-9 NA CASSLEGPQHF TGTGCCAGCAGCTTAGAGGGCCCCCAGCATTTT
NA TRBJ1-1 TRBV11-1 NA CASSLATAWPWGGLWDTEAFF TGTGCCAGCAGCTTAGCCACAGCATGGCCATGGGGGGGACTTTGGGACACTGAAGCTTTCTTT
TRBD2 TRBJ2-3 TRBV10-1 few CASSEGGGFTDTQYF TGCGCCAGCAGTGAAGGCGGGGGGTTCACAGATACGCAGTATTTT
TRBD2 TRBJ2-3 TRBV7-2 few CASSPSGVFYGDTQYF TGTGCCAGCAGCCCTAGCGGGGTCTTTTACGGGGATACGCAGTATTTT
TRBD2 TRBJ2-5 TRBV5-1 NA CASTERLAAGVQETQYF TGCGCCAGCACTGAGAGACTAGCCGCCGGGGTCCAAGAGACCCAGTACTTC
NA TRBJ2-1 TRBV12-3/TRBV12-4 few CASSSSYEQFF TGTGCCAGCAGTTCCTCGTATGAGCAGTTCTTC
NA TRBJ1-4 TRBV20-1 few CSVIDRRDEKLFF TGCAGTGTAATCGACAGGCGGGATGAAAAACTGTTTTTT
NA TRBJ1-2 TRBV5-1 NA CASSLAPQPGGSGYTF TGCGCCAGCAGCTTGGCCCCCCAGCCGGGGGGAAGCGGCTACACCTTC
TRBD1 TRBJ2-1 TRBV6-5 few CASSYWDRADNEQFF TGTGCCAGCAGTTACTGGGACAGGGCGGACAATGAGCAGTTCTTC
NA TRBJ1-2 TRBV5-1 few CASSAGVGELF TGCGCCAGCAGCGCCGGGGTAGGGGAGCTGTTC
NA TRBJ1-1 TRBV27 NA CASREDSYGGAFF TGTGCCAGCAGGGAGGACAGCTACGGAGGGGCTTTCTTT
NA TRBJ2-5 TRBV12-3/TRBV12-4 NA CASSTVGPTQYF TGTGCCAGCAGTACCGTTGGGCCAACCCAGTACTTC
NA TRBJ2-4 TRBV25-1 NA CASSPGSLLAKNIQYF TGTGCCAGCAGTCCCGGGTCTTTACTAGCCAAAAACATTCAGTACTTC
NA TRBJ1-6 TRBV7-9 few CASRHPTQKSYNSPLHF TGTGCCAGCAGACACCCGACCCAAAAGTCCTATAATTCACCCCTCCACTTT
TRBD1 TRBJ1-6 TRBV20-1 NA CSAPLDRRSIPLHF TGCAGTGCCCCCCTGGACAGGAGGTCCATTCCCCTCCACTTT
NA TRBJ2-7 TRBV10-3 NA CAISDRTRSYEQYF TGTGCCATCAGTGACCGGACTCGTTCCTACGAGCAGTACTTC
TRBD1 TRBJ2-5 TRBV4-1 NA CASSQGITGVPQETQYF TGCGCCAGCAGCCAAGGGATTACAGGGGTTCCACAAGAGACCCAGTACTTC
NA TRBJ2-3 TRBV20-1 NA CSAERDTQYF TGCAGTGCGGAACGAGATACGCAGTATTTT
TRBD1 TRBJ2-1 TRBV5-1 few CASSLGDRGRNEQFF TGCGCCAGCAGCTTGGGCGACAGGGGAAGGAATGAGCAGTTCTTC
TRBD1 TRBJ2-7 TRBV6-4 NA CASSDMGQRTYEQYF TGTGCCAGCAGTGATATGGGACAGCGGACCTACGAGCAGTACTTC
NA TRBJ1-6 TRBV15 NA CATSRDHMAPLHF TGTGCCACCAGCAGAGATCACATGGCACCCCTCCACTTT
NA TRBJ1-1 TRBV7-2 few CASSLVATVTEAFF TGTGCCAGCAGCTTAGTCGCGACTGTGACTGAAGCTTTCTTT
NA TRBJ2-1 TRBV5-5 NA CASSWRTNEQFF TGTGCCAGCAGCTGGAGGACCAATGAGCAGTTCTTC
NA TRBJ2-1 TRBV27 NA CASTGYGGRNSYNEQFF TGTGCCAGCACTGGTTACGGGGGGCGTAACTCCTACAATGAGCAGTTCTTC
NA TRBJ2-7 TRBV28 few CASSLALTGWDPYEQYF TGTGCCAGCAGTCTAGCTCTGACAGGTTGGGACCCCTACGAGCAGTACTTC
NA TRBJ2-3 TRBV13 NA CASSLERGDTQYF TGTGCCAGCAGCTTGGAGCGCGGAGATACGCAGTATTTT
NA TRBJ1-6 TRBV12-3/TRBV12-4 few CASSFGGLDSPFNSPLHF TGTGCCAGCAGTTTTGGGGGGTTGGACTCTCCTTTTAATTCACCCCTCCACTTT
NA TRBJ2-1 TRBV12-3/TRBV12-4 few CASSFRVAPRNEQFF TGTGCCAGCAGTTTTAGGGTAGCCCCCCGCAATGAGCAGTTCTTC
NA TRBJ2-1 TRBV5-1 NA CASSRSHNSYNEQFF TGCGCCAGCAGCCGGTCGCACAACTCCTACAATGAGCAGTTCTTC
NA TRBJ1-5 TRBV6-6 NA CASSGLGFQPQHF TGTGCCAGCAGTGGATTGGGTTTCCAGCCCCAGCATTTT
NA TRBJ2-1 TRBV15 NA CATSRSYGTSYNEQFF TGTGCCACCAGCAGGAGTTACGGGACGAGCTACAATGAGCAGTTCTTC
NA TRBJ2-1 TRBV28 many CASRPNRGYSSGEKFF TGTGCCAGCAGACCCAATAGGGGCTACAGTTCCGGGGAGAAGTTCTTC
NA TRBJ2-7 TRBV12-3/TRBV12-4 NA CASSPRQSPLPDEQYF TGTGCCAGCAGCCCACGACAGAGCCCCCTCCCTGACGAGCAGTACTTC
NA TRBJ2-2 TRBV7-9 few CASSLVQANTGELFF TGTGCCAGCAGCTTAGTTCAGGCTAACACCGGGGAGCTGTTTTTT